These 2 T cell receptor beta chains share one sample of origin, sequenced in a study of identical twins. TCRdb fed the 5' RACE reads into MiXCR, producing one record per CDR3 protein. The data show a few hundred thousand distinct CDR3 sequences, with roughly 13% seen just once and approximately 1% held by the top ten. This sample was shared with a second study, whose subject was yellow fever vaccine responses in identical twins.

The source material was CD4+ T cells sorted from blood. The receptors were gathered from a woman aged 18-29 years in good health.

The sample holds a few counts of this clonotype. The chain carries TRBV27 and TRBJ2-1, with 14 positions matching TRBD2. The CDR3 has 18 amino acids. The germline V gene has CDR1 MNHEY and CDR2 SMNVEV (reference sequence). V dropped 6 bases and J dropped 6; count of bases not matched to a gene: 13. Written as DNA, the CDR3 is TGTGCCAGCAGCCGGAACCCCGGGACTAGCGGGAGTTTCAATGAGCAGTTCTTC. Translating it yields CASSRNPGTSGSFNEQFF.

This clonotype has just a few counts. The V gene is TRBV11-3, the J gene TRBJ2-2; possible D gene TRBD2, 6 bases. The CDR3 covers 14 residues. CDR1 is SGHNT, CDR2 YENEEA, per germline. V lost 11 bases to trimming and J lost 4 bases, with 17 bases between them. The CDR3 is CASSSGGTTGELFF. In nucleotides, the CDR3 is TGTGCCTCATCGTCAGGAGGGACCACCGGGGAGCTGTTTTTT. Combining the CDR3 with reference TRBV11-3 and TRBJ2-2 gives the whole variable domain EAGVVQSPRYKIIEKKQPVAFWCNPISGHNTLYWYLQNLGQGPELLIRYENEEAVDDSQLPKDRFSAERLKGVDSTLKIQPAELGDSAVYLCASSSGGTTGELFFGEGSRLTVL.